Shown below are 28 T cell receptor beta chains from a single sample sequenced in a study of blood T cell repertoires in COVID-19. Sequenced by immunoSEQ multiplex PCR; TCRdb stores in-frame clones only, minus some. The table records 220,000 or so clones, 65% to 85% of them present only once. Sequencing input: PBMCs or T cells enriched from blood (not recorded which). The receptor source for this set is a woman aged 40-49 years who had recovered from COVID-19.

The J gene is TRBJ2-3, the V gene TRBV3-1 (or the pseudogene TRBV3-2); the match to TRBD1 covers 11 bases. CDR1 is LGHDT and CDR2 is YNNKEL in the germline V gene (reference sequence). V lost 8 bases to trimming and J lost 4 bases; unmatched junction nucleotides: 23. The CDR3 contains 20 residues. The CDR3 reads CASARLDRGPRGRTSDTQYF. In nucleotides, the CDR3 is TGTGCCAGCGCTCGGCTGGACAGGGGGCCTCGCGGGAGGACATCAGATACGCAGTATTTT.

The J gene is TRBJ1-6, the V gene TRBV13; D is ambiguous. This CDR3 has 15 amino acids. Trimming removed 6 bases from V and 0 bases from J, with 9 bases in between. The germline V gene has CDR1 PRHDT and CDR2 FYEKMQ (reference sequence). The CDR3 nucleotides are TGTGCCAGCAGAATACGGAGCTCCTATAATTCACCCCTCCACTTT. Translated, it gives CASRIRSSYNSPLHF. The full variable domain, completed using reference TRBV13 and TRBJ1-6, is AAGVIQSPRHLIKEKRETATLKCYPIPRHDTVYWYQQGPGQDPQFLISFYEKMQSDKGSIPDRFSAQQFSDYHSELNMSSLELGDSALYFCASRIRSSYNSPLHFGNGTRLTVT.

V gene TRBV5-6 combines with J gene TRBJ1-1, with 10 positions matching TRBD1. V shed 4 bases, J shed 3 bases, and the junction held 15 bases outside the gene matches. This CDR3 spans 18 amino acids. CDR1 and CDR2 from the germline V gene are SGHDT and YYEEEE. CDR3 in amino acids: CASSPGTGEFTAHTEAFF. As DNA, the CDR3 is TGTGCCAGCAGCCCCGGGACAGGGGAGTTTACGGCGCACACTGAAGCTTTCTTT.

The chain recombines TRBV30 with TRBJ1-2; TRBD1 is a possible D gene (6 bases). The CDR3 is 13 amino acids. The germline CDR1 and CDR2 sequences are GTSNPN and SVGIG (reference sequence). The CDR3 is CAERITGNYGYTF. CDR3 DNA: TGTGCAGAGAGGATCACAGGGAACTATGGCTACACCTTC.

The chain is built from TRBV7-9 and TRBJ2-3; TRBD1 aligns across 10 bases. The V gene's germline CDR1 is SEHNR and CDR2 FQNEAQ (reference sequence). Trimming removed 5 bases from V and 3 bases from J; junction bases left unmatched: 8. The CDR3 runs to 16 residues. The CDR3 nucleotides read TGTGCCAGCAGCCCACGCGGGACAGGGGAGACAGATACGCAGTATTTT. Translation gives CASSPRGTGETDTQYF.

The CDR3 DNA reads TGTGCCAGCAGCAAACTAGCGGGATTCGAGGAGACCCAGTACTTC. Translated, it gives CASSKLAGFEETQYF. The chain combines TRBV3-1 (or the pseudogene TRBV3-2) with TRBJ2-5, with 10 positions matching TRBD2. This CDR3 contains 15 residues. From germline, CDR1 is LGHDT and CDR2 YNNKEL (reference sequence). Unmatched junction bases numbered 8, after V lost 5 bases and J lost 5 bases.

With respect to this clone: Other DNA sequences in the same sample also yield this CDR3. The chain recombines TRBV9 with TRBJ1-2; a weak D match, TRBD1 (5 bases). The V end was cut by 3 bases, the J end by 8 bases, with 11 bases between. CDR3 length: 12 amino acids. Germline V gives CDR1 SGDLS, CDR2 YYNGEE. The CDR3 is CASSGTGRGYTF. The CDR3 DNA sequence: TGTGCCAGCAGCGGAACAGGACGGGGCTACACCTTC.

This chain connects TRBV7-9 to TRBJ2-5; D ambiguous. This CDR3 is 13 amino acids long. The germline V gene has CDR1 SEHNR and CDR2 FQNEAQ (reference sequence). Trimming removed 6 bases from V and 7 bases from J, with 15 bases in between. CDR3 in DNA: TGTGCCAGCAGTTCGACGGAGCTAGGGACCCAGTACTTC. Amino acid sequence: CASSSTELGTQYF.

The V gene is TRBV9, the J gene TRBJ1-1; D not resolved. The CDR3 runs to 15 residues. In germline, CDR1 is SGDLS, CDR2 YYNGEE. V dropped 0 bases and J dropped 2 bases, with 11 bases sitting between them. The CDR3 is CASSVAGRGNTEAFF. CDR3 DNA sequence: TGTGCCAGCAGCGTAGCTGGCCGCGGAAACACTGAAGCTTTCTTT.

The rearrangement uses TRBV27 and TRBJ1-3; 7 bases fit TRBD1. CDR3 length: 15 residues. Trimming cost V 6 bases and J 3 bases; bases outside gene matches: 8. Per germline, CDR1 MNHEY and CDR2 SMNVEV (reference sequence). CDR3 sequence (DNA): TGTGCCAGCAGGTCCGACAGGGTCGGTGGAAACACCATATATTTT. It yields the protein CASRSDRVGGNTIYF.

With regard to this clone: This same CDR3 is encoded by further DNA sequences in the sample. The chain uses TRBV2 and TRBJ2-5; tentative D call: TRBD2 (6 bases). The CDR3 runs to 13 residues. The germline V gene encodes CDR1 SNHLY and CDR2 FYNNEI. Trimming cost V 4 bases and J 4 bases, with 10 bases left between them. The CDR3 spells CASSGGVGETQYF. The CDR3 coding sequence is TGTGCCAGCAGTGGGGGGGTTGGAGAGACCCAGTACTTC.

This CDR3 is CASSLISGGELFF. In DNA, the CDR3 is TGTGCCAGCAGCTTAATTTCCGGGGGGGAGCTGTTTTTT. The chain joins TRBV11-2 to TRBJ2-2; unclear D gene. Germline values: CDR1 SGHAT, CDR2 FQNNGV. V lost 2 bases and J lost 8, with 9 bases in between. The CDR3 totals 13 residues.

The chain employs TRBV5-1 and TRBJ2-1, with 8 bases that match TRBD2. The CDR3 runs to 19 residues. The J segment lost 0 bases and the V segment lost 0 bases, leaving 11 bases of the junction unmatched. Germline V gene sequence: CDR1 SGHRS, CDR2 YFSETQ. For the CDR3, the DNA is TGCGCCAGCAGCTTGGTTAGGCTAGCGGGTGGTAGCTCCTACAATGAGCAGTTCTTC. Translation: CASSLVRLAGGSSYNEQFF.

The genes are TRBV7-2 and TRBJ1-4; 7 bases line up with TRBD1. CDR1 is SGHTA, CDR2 FQGNSA, per germline. J gave up 8 bases and V 5 bases, and 8 bases lay outside the gene matches. The CDR3 is 14 amino acids. Here the CDR3 reads CASSPRQGPEKLFF. The CDR3 coding sequence is TGTGCCAGCAGCCCCCGACAGGGCCCCGAAAAACTGTTTTTT.

The chain carries TRBV9 and TRBJ1-6, with TRBD1 matching over 8 bases. This CDR3 spans 15 amino acids. Germline-derived CDR1 and CDR2 are SGDLS and YYNGEE. Trimming at V came to 1 base and at J to 10 bases, leaving 7 bases not matched to a gene. CDR3 nucleotides: TGTGCCAGCAGCGTAACGGACAGGGCAGACTCACCCCTCCACTTT. Translated, it gives CASSVTDRADSPLHF.

The CDR3 here is CASSHTSGRARTQYF. CDR3 DNA: TGCGCCAGCAGTCATACTAGCGGGAGGGCCCGGACGCAGTATTTT. V and J are TRBV5-1 and TRBJ2-3; TRBD2 agrees at 13 bases. Germline assignment: CDR1 SGHRS and CDR2 YFSETQ. J was trimmed by 9 bases and V by 5 bases; bases with no gene match: 9. The CDR3 covers 15 residues.

The chain couples TRBV24-1 to TRBJ2-3, with D possibly matching TRBD1 (6 bases). The CDR3 is 16 amino acids. Germline V gene lookup returns CDR1 KGHDR and CDR2 SFDVKD. With 0 bases removed from V and 4 bases from J, the gap between germline ends came to 13 bases. The CDR3 loop reads CATSDLGRGPADTQYF. The DNA for the CDR3 is TGTGCCACCAGTGATTTGGGCAGGGGCCCCGCAGATACGCAGTATTTT.

A single count supports this clone. The V call is TRBV10-3, the J call TRBJ1-5, with 7 nucleotides matching TRBD1. V shed 10 bases and J 3 bases; nucleotides not matched to a gene: 12. The CDR3 length is 15 residues. From germline, CDR1 is ENHRY and CDR2 SYGVKD. CDR3 sequence reads: CATQSGGGNNQPQHF. CDR3 DNA: TGTGCCACCCAATCGGGAGGGGGCAACAATCAGCCCCAGCATTTT.

The gene calls are TRBV10-3 and TRBJ1-4; possibly TRBD1 for D (5 bases). This CDR3 is built from 13 residues. CDR1 is ENHRY and CDR2 is SYGVKD in the germline V gene. Trimming took 4 bases from V and 6 from J, leaving 9 bases between them. This chain's CDR3 is CAISAGLDEKLFF. The CDR3 DNA follows: TGTGCCATCAGTGCAGGGTTGGATGAAAAACTGTTTTTT.

CDR3 sequence: CASSLLSGTTYTDTQYF. The CDR3 DNA is TGTGCCAGCAGCCTCCTATCCGGGACTACTTACACAGATACGCAGTATTTT. V is TRBV11-3 and J is TRBJ2-3, with 7 bases aligning to TRBD2. After removal of 5 bases from V and 2 bases from J, the junction contained 13 bases not matched to a gene. The length of the CDR3 is 17 residues. Germline V gives CDR1 SGHNT, CDR2 YENEEA.

V is TRBV15 and J is TRBJ2-5; 7 nucleotides line up with TRBD2. This CDR3 is 14 amino acids long. Looked up from germline, CDR1 is LNHNV and CDR2 is YYDKDF (reference sequence). V gave up 5 bases and J gave up 1 base; unmatched junction bases: 4. The CDR3 here is CATSRGTIQETQYF. Here the CDR3 DNA reads TGTGCCACCAGCCGCGGGACTATCCAAGAGACCCAGTACTTC.

This sequence joins TRBV7-9 and TRBJ2-2; the D gene is possibly TRBD2 (6 bases). Trimming left V 5 bases short and J 0 bases short, with 13 bases between. Germline V CDR1 and CDR2: SEHNR, FQNEAQ (reference sequence). The CDR3 has 16 residues. The CDR3: CASSPGRTTNTGELFF. For the CDR3, the DNA is TGTGCCAGCAGCCCGGGACGGACTACGAACACCGGGGAGCTGTTTTTT. The full variable domain, its missing parts supplied by reference TRBV7-9 and TRBJ2-2, is DTGVSQNPRHKITKRGQNVTFRCDPISEHNRLYWYRQTLGQGPEFLTYFQNEAQLEKSRLLSDRFSAERPKGSFSTLEIQRTEQGDSAMYLCASSPGRTTNTGELFFGEGSRLTVL.

The chain has TRBV7-9 and TRBJ1-5; maybe TRBD1 (6 bases). CDR3 length equals 16 residues. CDR1 and CDR2 (germline): SEHNR, FQNEAQ (reference sequence). V was shortened by 1 base and J by 0 bases, with 10 bases between the two germline ends. This chain's CDR3 is CASSLVAGDSNQPQHF. DNA of the CDR3: TGTGCCAGCAGCTTAGTAGCAGGGGATAGCAATCAGCCCCAGCATTTT.

Points on this clone: This sample also contains other DNA sequences that code for the same CDR3. The chain couples TRBV4-1 to TRBJ2-4; 14 positions agree with TRBD2. Trimming at V came to 4 bases and at J to 0 bases, leaving 5 bases not matched to a gene. CDR1 is MGHRA and CDR2 is YSYEKL in the germline V gene. The CDR3 covers 18 residues. DNA for the CDR3: TGCGCCAGCAGCCCGGGACTAGCGGGAGTCCTAGCCAAAAACATTCAGTACTTC. Its protein is CASSPGLAGVLAKNIQYF.

The chain links TRBV18 to TRBJ2-7, with 12 positions matching TRBD2. CDR1 and CDR2 from the germline V gene are KGHSH and LQKENI. Trimming at V came to 3 bases and at J to 5 bases, leaving 8 bases not matched to a gene. The CDR3 covers 16 residues. Here the CDR3 reads CASSPRLAGGPHEQYF. CDR3 coding DNA: TGTGCCAGCTCACCCCGGCTAGCGGGAGGGCCACACGAGCAGTACTTC.

This chain joins TRBV3-1 (or the pseudogene TRBV3-2) and TRBJ2-1, with no clear D. Trimming shortened V by 0 bases and J by 14 bases, and 17 bases separated the two germline ends. Germline-derived CDR1 and CDR2 are LGHDT and YNNKEL (reference sequence). This CDR3 is built from 14 residues. CDR3 protein: CASSQDYRWRLEFF. CDR3 nucleotides: TGTGCCAGCAGCCAAGATTACCGTTGGAGACTGGAGTTCTTC.

The chain combines TRBV20-1 with TRBJ1-5, with unresolved D. The CDR3 loop spans 12 amino acids. Germline CDR1 reads DFQATT; CDR2 reads SNEGSKA (reference sequence). V lost 3 bases and J 5 bases, leaving 8 bases between the germline ends. The CDR3 nucleotides read TGCAGTGCTAGTCGGGTCGATCAGCCCCAGCATTTT. Amino acid sequence: CSASRVDQPQHF.

The table lists this clone with a few counts. The rearrangement links TRBV7-2 to TRBJ2-4, with a weak D call TRBD2 (5 bases). Germline assignment: CDR1 SGHTA and CDR2 FQGNSA. The CDR3 length is 12 residues. V was clipped by 1 base and J by 9 bases, with 7 bases between them. The CDR3 coding sequence is TGTGCCAGCAGCTTAGACGCGGGCATTCAGTACTTC. Translated: CASSLDAGIQYF.